What follows are 21 T cell receptor beta chains derived from one specimen sequenced in a study of long-term antiretroviral therapy in people with HIV (dated 2022 in TCRdb). Sequencing of the TRB variable region was done with the immunoSEQ hsTCRB v3.0 assay at survey level resolution. Here the immuneACCESS table is served through TCRdb, limited to in-frame sequences with V and J called. Missing clones are a known gap in these copies; in checked studies unresolved V genes cover under half, and the rest lacks a known reason. The sample data list about 20,000 clones, and more than 75% of these were observed just once. The ten largest make up roughly 10% of the sample. The starting material was unsorted PBMCs, obtained 0.5 years after starting antiretroviral therapy. The receptor source for this set is a man aged 40-49 years with HIV.

Concerning this clone: The germline gene is not matched at one end of the junction; a read error may be the cause. V usage is TRBV5-1 and J usage is TRBJ2-2, with 8 nucleotides matching TRBD2. The CDR3 is 15 amino acids. Per germline, CDR1 SGHRS and CDR2 YFSETQ. The CDR3 sequence is CAGSLTSGNTGELFF. CDR3 bases: TGCGCCGGCAGCTTAACTAGCGGAAACACCGGGGAGCTGTTTTTT.

The chain joins TRBV6-1 to TRBJ2-5; D is unresolved. Deletions cut 3 bases from V and 2 bases from J, with 7 bases between. Germline V CDR1 and CDR2: MNHNS, SASEGT. The CDR3 has 13 amino acids. In DNA, the CDR3 is TGTGCCAGCAGTGACGGTCTTCAAGAGACCCAGTACTTC. Translated, it gives CASSDGLQETQYF.

This rearrangement joins TRBV28 to TRBJ2-2, with 9 nucleotides matching TRBD2. CDR1 MDHEN and CDR2 SYDVKM come from the germline V gene. Unmatched junction bases numbered 5, after V lost 5 bases and J lost 4 bases. The CDR3 consists of 15 residues. DNA for the CDR3: TGTGCCAGCAGTCTAGCGGGGCTTGCCACCGGGGAGCTGTTTTTT. The encoded protein is CASSLAGLATGELFF.

This clone was observed a handful of times. The chain links TRBV29-1 to TRBJ2-5; D is perhaps TRBD1 (5 bases). V was shortened by 4 bases and J by 3 bases, with 9 bases between the two germline ends. CDR1 is SQVTM and CDR2 is ANQGSEA in the germline V gene. The CDR3 runs 12 residues. CDR3 DNA: TGCAGCGTTGTATCGGACAAAGAGACCCAGTACTTC. It codes for CSVVSDKETQYF.

The chain recombines TRBV18 with TRBJ2-1; TRBD2 agrees at 14 bases. Germline V gene data show CDR1 as KGHSH and CDR2 as LQKENI. J was trimmed by 9 bases and V by 4 bases; bases with no gene match: 14. The CDR3 sequence is 18 residues long. The CDR3 loop reads CASSLIRTSGGSEAEQFF. CDR3 sequence (DNA): TGTGCCAGCTCACTTATTCGGACTAGCGGGGGGTCTGAGGCTGAGCAGTTCTTC.

V and J are TRBV6-1 and TRBJ2-3; TRBD2 is a possible D gene (5 bases). The CDR3 loop spans 13 amino acids. Germline V CDR1 and CDR2: MNHNS, SASEGT. V was clipped by 2 bases and J by 6 bases, with 9 bases between them. CDR3 loop: CASSEIRGDTQYF. In DNA, the CDR3 is TGTGCCAGCAGTGAAATTCGAGGGGATACGCAGTATTTT.

J is TRBJ1-1 and V is TRBV25-1, with D perhaps matching TRBD1 (5 bases). This CDR3 has 15 residues. The V gene lost 7 bases and the J gene lost 0 bases, with 15 bases spanning the gap. From germline, CDR1 is MGHDK and CDR2 SYGVNS. CDR3 bases: TGTGCCAGCACCCGTTCCGGGGGGATGAACACTGAAGCTTTCTTT. Its protein is CASTRSGGMNTEAFF.

This chain links TRBV19 with TRBJ2-2, with TRBD1 identical over 10 bases. Germline V lookup: CDR1 LNHDA, CDR2 SQIVND (reference sequence). The V and J ends lost 5 bases and 7 bases, in that order; junction bases with no gene match: 7. This CDR3 is 15 amino acids long. The CDR3 DNA reads TGTGCCAGTAGTTTCGGGACAGGGGCTGTCGGGGAGCTGTTTTTT. This translates into CASSFGTGAVGELFF.

This chain joins TRBV13 and TRBJ1-6, with D perhaps TRBD1 (5 bases). The V and J ends lost 0 bases and 1 base respectively, with 7 bases between them. In germline, CDR1 is PRHDT, CDR2 FYEKMQ (reference sequence). CDR3 length: 16 amino acids. For the CDR3, the DNA is TGTGCCAGCAGCTTAGGTCGGGGGTCCTATAATTCACCCCTCCACTTT. This gives the protein CASSLGRGSYNSPLHF.

This clone was counted between two and nine times. The chain recombines TRBV9 with TRBJ2-1, with D maybe TRBD2 (6 bases). The CDR3 sequence is 16 residues long. Germline assignment: CDR1 SGDLS and CDR2 YYNGEE. V was cut by 3 bases and J by 0 bases, with 13 bases left in between. CDR3 DNA: TGTGCCAGCAGCGCCGGTGGCGGGAACTCCTACAATGAGCAGTTCTTC. It translates to CASSAGGGNSYNEQFF.

A single count supports this clone. The chain joins TRBV18 to TRBJ2-1; TRBD2 matches at 10 bases. The germline V gene has CDR1 KGHSH and CDR2 LQKENI. This CDR3 region has 17 residues. The ends lost 0 bases at V and 10 bases at J; junction bases unmatched: 12. The CDR3 sequence: CASSPPSSGSHPGEQFF. Here the CDR3 DNA reads TGTGCCAGCTCACCACCCTCTAGCGGGAGCCATCCGGGGGAGCAGTTCTTC.

The gene calls are TRBV6-5 and TRBJ2-1; unclear D gene. The CDR3 length is 14 residues. V lost 3 bases and J lost 2, with 8 bases in between. CDR1 is MNHEY and CDR2 is SVGAGI in the germline V gene. The CDR3 DNA reads as TGTGCCAGCAGTTATCTAGGTACCTACAATGAGCAGTTCTTC. Its protein is CASSYLGTYNEQFF.

Within the sample, this clone is medium-sized. The rearrangement uses TRBV6-1 and TRBJ1-6; D unresolved. The length of the CDR3 is 16 residues. Trimming shortened V by 0 bases and J by 9 bases, and 15 bases separated the two germline ends. CDR1 is MNHNS, CDR2 SASEGT, per germline. The CDR3: CASSEADGGMGSPLHF. CDR3 nucleotides: TGTGCCAGCAGTGAAGCGGACGGCGGGATGGGTTCACCCCTCCACTTT.

The chain links TRBV6-6 to TRBJ2-3; D call uncertain. Trimming cost V 8 bases and J 6 bases, with 6 bases left between them. CDR1 and CDR2 from the germline V gene are MNHNY and SVGAGI (reference sequence). CDR3 length: 10 residues. This CDR3 reads CASSRDTQYF. CDR3 bases: TGTGCCAGCTCTAGGGATACGCAGTATTTT.

About this clone itself: The DNA is left out, because the CDR3 cannot be placed on it with certainty; the CDR3 is given as TCRdb lists it. CDR3 region: CASSFGEGLAGYNEQFF. The rearrangement joins TRBV5-1 to TRBJ2-1; the table's D call, TRBD2, was not checked against the DNA. The germline gives CDR1 SGHRS, CDR2 YFSETQ. The CDR3 numbers 17 amino acids, ends counted.

V gene TRBV11-3 combines with J gene TRBJ2-7; D is unresolved. There are 13 residues in the CDR3. V lost 5 bases, J lost 6 bases, and 14 bases lay in between. CDR1 is SGHNT, CDR2 YENEEA, per germline. CDR3 residues: CASSPRNSPEQYF. The CDR3 region has the DNA TGTGCCAGCAGCCCAAGGAATAGTCCCGAGCAGTACTTC.

The CDR3 protein is CASSISRGNTEAFF. CDR3 DNA sequence: TGTGCCAGTAGTATATCGAGAGGGAACACTGAAGCTTTCTTT. This chain uses TRBV19 with TRBJ1-1; no reliable D call. Germline CDR1 and CDR2: LNHDA and SQIVND (reference sequence). V was trimmed by 2 bases and J by 1 base, leaving 8 bases between them. This CDR3 is built from 14 residues.

The chain joins TRBV9 to TRBJ1-1; D is unresolved. This CDR3 contains 11 residues. Germline loops: CDR1 SGDLS, CDR2 YYNGEE. Trimming removed 0 bases at V and 4 bases at J, with 1 base between. CDR3 sequence (DNA): TGTGCCAGCAGCGTAGTCACTGAAGCTTTCTTT. It is translated as CASSVVTEAFF.

This sequence joins TRBV7-9 and TRBJ2-5; 9 bases match TRBD2. The junction had 4 bases not matched to a gene; V was cut back by 3 bases and J by 2 bases. The CDR3 contains 15 residues. The germline CDR1 and CDR2 sequences are SEHNR and FQNEAQ (reference sequence). CDR3: CASSFRLAGQETQYF. In DNA form, the CDR3 reads TGTGCCAGCAGCTTCCGCCTAGCGGGGCAAGAGACCCAGTACTTC.

This clone was seen once. CDR3 residues: CAYRLLAKNIQYF. Here the CDR3 DNA reads TGTGCCTACAGACTCTTAGCCAAAAACATTCAGTACTTC. This chain uses TRBV30 with TRBJ2-4; D unresolved. The CDR3 is 13 residues long. Germline CDR1 is GTSNPN and CDR2 is SVGIG (reference sequence). V gave up 7 bases and J gave up 0 bases, with 10 bases separating them. Filled out from reference TRBV30 and TRBJ2-4, the complete variable domain reads SQTIHQWPATLVQPVGSPLSLECTVEGTSNPNLYWYRQAAGRGLQLLFYSVGIGQISSEVPQNLSASRPQDRQFILSSKKLLLSDSGFYLCAYRLLAKNIQYFGAGTRLSVL.

The J gene is TRBJ2-7, the V gene TRBV30; 7 bases are shared with TRBD1. CDR3 length: 13 residues. Germline V CDR1 and CDR2: GTSNPN, SVGIG (reference sequence). Unmatched junction bases numbered 1, after V lost 2 bases and J lost 0 bases. The CDR3 reads CAWSTGASYEQYF. CDR3 DNA: TGTGCCTGGAGTACAGGGGCCTCCTACGAGCAGTACTTC.